A selection of T cell receptor beta chains follows, all from one sample in a study of T cell responses to AZD1222 COVID-19 vaccine. The repertoire was sequenced with immunoSEQ multiplex PCR; TCRdb's copy has only in-frame clones and lacks some. This sample carries about 70,000 clones, roughly nine tenths of them seen once, and the ten largest clones take 1.3%. The input for sequencing was peripheral blood, taken 28 days after the second AZD1222 dose. The source of these receptors is an adult who received the AZD1222 COVID-19 vaccine. Each CDR3 is given with its conserved first and last residue. Each record gives: D gene, J gene, V gene, CDR3 length, clone size, CDR3 protein, CDR3 DNA. A D gene is named only where the DNA matches it firmly. Size is stated for part of the rows, as once, few or many counts, or as a class when the clone is expanded.

D: .
J: TRBJ2-7
V: TRBV19
length: 13
size: .
CDR3: CASRTLDGYEQYF
DNA: TGTGCCAGTAGGACGCTAGATGGTTACGAGCAGTACTTC

D: .
J: TRBJ1-2
V: TRBV27
length: 14
size: .
CDR3: CASSLGGGHGGYTF
DNA: TGTGCCAGCAGTTTAGGTGGGGGGCACGGAGGCTACACCTTC

D: .
J: TRBJ1-2
V: TRBV19
length: 15
size: .
CDR3: CASSPPSSLWDGYTF
DNA: TGTGCCAGTAGTCCCCCGTCCTCCCTATGGGACGGCTACACCTTC

D: .
J: TRBJ2-7
V: TRBV6-2/TRBV6-3
length: 14
size: .
CDR3: CASSYLIGPYEQYF
DNA: TGTGCCAGCAGTTACTTGATAGGGCCCTACGAGCAGTACTTC

D: .
J: TRBJ2-2
V: TRBV27
length: 15
size: once
CDR3: CASSANQGIGGELFF
DNA: TGTGCCAGCAGTGCAAACCAGGGGATTGGCGGGGAGCTGTTTTTT

D: TRBD1
J: TRBJ1-1
V: TRBV2
length: 15
size: .
CDR3: CASSGPQGGNTEAFF
DNA: TGTGCCAGCAGTGGGCCACAGGGGGGGAACACTGAAGCTTTCTTT

D: .
J: TRBJ1-4
V: TRBV7-3
length: 14
size: .
CDR3: CASSLTGTDEKLFF
DNA: TGTGCCAGCAGCCTCACCGGGACCGATGAAAAACTGTTTTTT

D: .
J: TRBJ2-7
V: TRBV29-1
length: 11
size: .
CDR3: CSVRREDEQYF
DNA: TGCAGCGTTAGACGAGAAGACGAGCAGTACTTC

D: .
J: TRBJ1-1
V: TRBV2
length: 15
size: .
CDR3: CASSEGGGGYTEAFF
DNA: TGTGCCAGCAGTGAAGGAGGAGGAGGTTACACTGAAGCTTTCTTT

D: .
J: TRBJ2-1
V: TRBV18
length: 13
size: .
CDR3: CASSPPGANEQFF
DNA: TGTGCCAGCTCACCTCCGGGGGCCAATGAGCAGTTCTTC

D: .
J: TRBJ2-1
V: TRBV29-1
length: 15
size: .
CDR3: CSVDPGGPRHNEQFF
DNA: TGCAGCGTTGATCCTGGAGGGCCCCGCCACAATGAGCAGTTCTTC

D: .
J: TRBJ1-1
V: TRBV7-6
length: 13
size: .
CDR3: CASSLSGRTEAFF
DNA: TGTGCCAGCAGCTTATCAGGGCGCACTGAAGCTTTCTTT

D: TRBD1
J: TRBJ1-5
V: TRBV7-2
length: 15
size: .
CDR3: CASSLGTGVGQPQHF
DNA: TGTGCCAGCAGCTTGGGGACAGGGGTCGGTCAGCCCCAGCATTTT

D: .
J: TRBJ1-2
V: TRBV28
length: 11
size: once
CDR3: CASREGYGYTF
DNA: TGTGCCAGCAGGGAGGGGTACGGCTACACCTTC

D: .
J: TRBJ1-6
V: TRBV2
length: 12
size: .
CDR3: CASSEVVAPLHF
DNA: TGTGCCAGCAGTGAAGTTGTGGCACCCCTCCACTTT

D: TRBD2
J: TRBJ2-7
V: TRBV2
length: 15
size: .
CDR3: CASSGTSGRSYEQYF
DNA: TGTGCCAGCAGTGGCACTAGCGGGAGAAGCTACGAGCAGTACTTC

D: .
J: TRBJ2-5
V: TRBV7-9
length: 13
size: once
CDR3: CASSPAAQETQYF
DNA: TGTGCCAGCAGCCCGGCCGCCCAAGAGACCCAGTACTTC

D: .
J: TRBJ2-5
V: TRBV11-2
length: 13
size: .
CDR3: CASSLELQETQYF
DNA: TGTGCCAGCAGCTTAGAACTTCAAGAGACCCAGTACTTC

D: .
J: TRBJ1-1
V: TRBV5-1
length: 14
size: few
CDR3: CASSYGTLRTEAFF
DNA: TGCGCCAGCAGCTATGGGACGCTACGCACTGAAGCTTTCTTT

D: TRBD1
J: TRBJ2-5
V: TRBV19
length: 16
size: .
CDR3: CASSTPGTGGQETQYF
DNA: TGTGCCAGTAGTACTCCCGGGACAGGAGGCCAAGAGACCCAGTACTTC

D: .
J: TRBJ2-4
V: TRBV5-1
length: 13
size: .
CDR3: CASSLGGKNIQYF
DNA: TGCGCCAGCAGCTTGGGTGGCAAAAACATTCAGTACTTC

D: .
J: TRBJ2-7
V: TRBV6-2/TRBV6-3
length: 17
size: .
CDR3: CASSYSTRTIQGVEQYF
DNA: TGTGCCAGCAGTTACTCGACCCGGACTATCCAGGGGGTCGAGCAGTACTTC

D: .
J: TRBJ1-1
V: TRBV2
length: 12
size: .
CDR3: CASGKGNTEAFF
DNA: TGTGCCAGCGGTAAGGGGAACACTGAAGCTTTCTTT

D: TRBD2
J: TRBJ2-5
V: TRBV6-5
length: 13
size: .
CDR3: CASRAGGVETQYF
DNA: TGTGCCAGCAGGGCCGGGGGGGTGGAGACCCAGTACTTC

D: TRBD1
J: TRBJ1-5
V: TRBV11-2
length: 15
size: .
CDR3: CASSYTTGGNQPQHF
DNA: TGTGCCAGCAGTTACACCACAGGGGGCAATCAGCCCCAGCATTTT

D: .
J: TRBJ1-2
V: TRBV11-2
length: 14
size: .
CDR3: CASSLYKGNYGYTF
DNA: TGTGCCAGCAGCTTATATAAGGGGAACTATGGCTACACCTTC

D: .
J: TRBJ2-2
V: TRBV19
length: 16
size: .
CDR3: CASSISAGVVTGELFF
DNA: TGTGCCAGTAGTATCTCGGCAGGGGTGGTTACCGGGGAGCTGTTTTTT

D: TRBD1
J: TRBJ1-2
V: TRBV28
length: 16
size: .
CDR3: CASRHTPRTGNYGYTF
DNA: TGTGCCAGCCGTCATACCCCCCGGACAGGGAACTATGGCTACACCTTC

D: .
J: TRBJ2-3
V: TRBV19
length: 15
size: .
CDR3: CASSRGGEGRNTQYF
DNA: TGTGCCAGTAGTAGAGGGGGGGAGGGGAGGAATACGCAGTATTTT

D: .
J: TRBJ1-5
V: TRBV12-3/TRBV12-4
length: 12
size: .
CDR3: CASSLGDQPQHF
DNA: TGTGCCAGCAGTTTAGGAGATCAGCCCCAGCATTTT

D: .
J: TRBJ1-1
V: TRBV18
length: 14
size: .
CDR3: CASSPSQLNTEAFF
DNA: TGTGCCAGCTCACCGTCGCAGTTGAACACTGAAGCTTTCTTT

D: .
J: TRBJ1-4
V: TRBV5-6
length: 14
size: .
CDR3: CASSLPAWDEKLFF
DNA: TGTGCCAGCAGCTTACCAGCGTGGGACGAAAAACTGTTTTTT

D: .
J: TRBJ1-2
V: TRBV14
length: 16
size: once
CDR3: CASSQDGGDQGDGYTF
DNA: TGTGCCAGCAGCCAAGATGGAGGGGACCAGGGAGACGGCTACACCTTC

D: TRBD1
J: TRBJ1-4
V: TRBV29-1
length: 16
size: few
CDR3: CSATGVKGQANEKLFF
DNA: TGCAGCGCGACAGGGGTGAAGGGACAAGCTAATGAAAAACTGTTTTTT

D: .
J: TRBJ2-7
V: TRBV10-3
length: 14
size: .
CDR3: CAISETAGSDEQYF
DNA: TGTGCCATCAGTGAGACGGCCGGGTCTGACGAGCAGTACTTC

D: TRBD1
J: TRBJ1-2
V: TRBV7-9
length: 14
size: .
CDR3: CASSPGQGNYGYTF
DNA: TGTGCCAGCAGCCCCGGACAGGGGAACTATGGCTACACCTTC

D: .
J: TRBJ1-1
V: TRBV2
length: 14
size: .
CDR3: CASSALRGNTEAFF
DNA: TGTGCCAGCAGTGCCCTGAGGGGGAACACTGAAGCTTTCTTT

D: .
J: TRBJ1-1
V: TRBV19
length: 15
size: once
CDR3: CASSSQFLASTEAFF
DNA: TGTGCCAGTAGTTCGCAGTTCTTGGCAAGCACTGAAGCTTTCTTT

D: TRBD1
J: TRBJ2-1
V: TRBV19
length: 13
size: .
CDR3: CASSSGQGDEQFF
DNA: TGTGCCAGTAGTTCGGGACAGGGGGATGAGCAGTTCTTC

D: TRBD2
J: TRBJ2-7
V: TRBV6-5
length: 14
size: .
CDR3: CASSLAGGRNEQYF
DNA: TGTGCCAGCAGCTTAGCGGGAGGGCGCAACGAGCAGTACTTC

D: .
J: TRBJ1-5
V: TRBV3-1/TRBV3-2
length: 16
size: .
CDR3: CASSQEWAGGNQPQHF
DNA: TGTGCCAGCAGCCAAGAGTGGGCAGGAGGGAATCAGCCCCAGCATTTT

D: .
J: TRBJ2-1
V: TRBV19
length: 15
size: .
CDR3: CASSGAVDSYNEQFF
DNA: TGTGCCAGTAGTGGGGCGGTCGACTCCTACAATGAGCAGTTCTTC

D: TRBD1
J: TRBJ2-7
V: TRBV4-2
length: 15
size: few
CDR3: CASRLDPGTGDEQYF
DNA: TGTGCCAGCAGACTAGATCCCGGGACAGGGGACGAGCAGTACTTC

D: .
J: TRBJ1-2
V: TRBV6-5
length: 13
size: .
CDR3: CASSTTGEYGYTF
DNA: TGTGCCAGCAGTACGACAGGAGAGTATGGCTACACCTTC

D: .
J: TRBJ2-3
V: TRBV5-6
length: 15
size: .
CDR3: CASSFKSGNTDTQYF
DNA: TGTGCCAGCAGCTTCAAATCTGGGAACACAGATACGCAGTATTTT

D: .
J: TRBJ2-7
V: TRBV7-3
length: 13
size: .
CDR3: CASSSEGSYEQYF
DNA: TGTGCCAGCAGCTCCGAGGGTTCCTACGAGCAGTACTTC

D: TRBD2
J: TRBJ2-1
V: TRBV29-1
length: 15
size: .
CDR3: CSVDRAGGPSNEQFF
DNA: TGCAGCGTTGACAGGGCGGGAGGGCCCTCAAATGAGCAGTTCTTC

D: TRBD1
J: TRBJ1-5
V: TRBV7-2
length: 16
size: .
CDR3: CASSPTGTGGNQPQHF
DNA: TGTGCCAGCAGCCCCACCGGGACAGGGGGCAATCAGCCCCAGCATTTT

D: TRBD2
J: TRBJ2-2
V: TRBV5-1
length: 17
size: .
CDR3: CASSAGEAGVGTGELFF
DNA: TGCGCCAGCAGCGCCGGTGAAGCGGGGGTAGGGACCGGGGAGCTGTTTTTT

D: TRBD2
J: TRBJ2-7
V: TRBV20-1
length: 16
size: .
CDR3: CSASDPGGRLSYEQYF
DNA: TGCAGTGCTAGTGACCCTGGCGGGAGGCTCTCCTACGAGCAGTACTTC